These 24 T cell receptor beta chains were all obtained from the same sample, sequenced in a study of post-analysis software for immune sequencing data (dated by TCRdb to 2013 to 2016). No antigens are known for them. Findings and caveats that apply to the study as a whole: Patients showed significantly higher frequencies than controls for roughly five TRBV segments, among them TRBV5-6, TRBV5-1 and TRBV20-1.

Receptor libraries were prepared by PCR. The instrument given in TCRdb is Illumina HiSeq 2500. Unique molecular identifiers were incorporated into TCR beta cDNA libraries to reduce PCR and sequencing biases. The public reads were run again by TCRdb, first through fastp at Q25 and then through MiXCR, and only productive beta chains were kept. Rows merge per CDR3 protein into single entries with the most common DNA and genes. The sample includes 450,000 or so distinct CDR3 sequences, with over 35% observed a single time. Clones ranked in the top ten supply roughly 12% of the sample. The sample was blood. Receptors originate from a girl aged 5-17 years with multiple sclerosis.

The genes are TRBV21-1 and TRBJ2-1; the table's D call of TRBD2 was not tested on the DNA. The J call may not be correct, given that the DNA end is closer to TRBJ2-7. TRBV21-1 is recorded as a pseudogene. This CDR3 has 21 residues. For the CDR3, the DNA is TGTGCCAGCAGCAAAAGAGGTCCGACAGGGACTTTTTACGGGTGGGCCTACGAGCAGTACTTC. Residues: CASSKRGPTGTFYGWAYEQYF.

The rearrangement uses TRBV20-1 and TRBJ2-7; D uncertain. Deletions cut 6 bases from V and 4 bases from J, with 16 bases between. Germline V gives CDR1 DFQATT, CDR2 SNEGSKA (reference sequence). The CDR3 has 13 residues. The CDR3 sequence is CSAPGPFTYEQYF. CDR3 sequence (DNA): TGCAGTGCCCCAGGACCCTTTACGTACGAGCAGTACTTC.

This CDR3 is CASSGSQGATNEKLFF. CDR3 nucleotides: TGTGCCAGCAGTGGGTCGCAGGGGGCAACTAATGAAAAACTGTTTTTT. V and J are TRBV25-1 and TRBJ1-4; 7 nucleotides match TRBD1. The length of the CDR3 is 16 residues. CDR1 is MGHDK, CDR2 SYGVNS, per germline. The trim removed 4 bases at V and 0 bases at J, leaving 5 bases unmatched.

This chain connects TRBV4-1 to TRBJ2-2; TRBD2 matches 10 bases. There are 14 residues in the CDR3. V was clipped by 4 bases and J by 7 bases; unmatched bases: 3. Germline loops: CDR1 MGHRA, CDR2 YSYEKL. The CDR3 DNA is TGCGCCAGCAGCCCTCCTAGCGGGAGCGGGGAGCTGTTTTTT. This sequence encodes CASSPPSGSGELFF.

This clonotype was counted between two and nine times. The J gene is TRBJ2-7, the V gene TRBV4-3; TRBD1 aligns across 10 bases. The length of the CDR3 is 16 residues. In germline, CDR1 is LGHNA, CDR2 YSLEER. The junction had 7 bases not matched to a gene; V was cut back by 1 base and J by 4 bases. The CDR3 DNA is TGCGCCAGCAGCCAAGCCCACGGACAGGGGGTATACGAGCAGTACTTC. Amino acid sequence: CASSQAHGQGVYEQYF.

In its sample, this clonotype was seen a few times. The V call is TRBV29-1, the J call TRBJ2-7; D is undetermined. Trimming took off 6 bases at V and 0 bases at J, with 12 bases between the two ends. The germline V gene encodes CDR1 SQVTM and CDR2 ANQGSEA. The length of the CDR3 is 13 residues. The DNA for the CDR3 is TGCAGCGTCACCGGTCGTTACTCCTACGAGCAGTACTTC. Translated, it gives CSVTGRYSYEQYF.

This clonotype was detected a few times. The chain recombines TRBV7-9 with TRBJ2-7; TRBD1 matches at 12 bases. The CDR3 length is 20 residues. V shed 4 bases and J 1 base; nucleotides not matched to a gene: 17. Germline CDR1 SEHNR, CDR2 FQNEAQ (reference sequence). CDR3 sequence reads: CASSSGQGAGAEHRSYEQYF. The DNA of the CDR3 is TGTGCCAGCAGCTCGGGACAGGGGGCAGGGGCGGAACACAGGTCCTACGAGCAGTACTTC. The variable domain in full, completed from reference TRBV7-9 and TRBJ2-7, reads DTGVSQNPRHKITKRGQNVTFRCDPISEHNRLYWYRQTLGQGPEFLTYFQNEAQLEKSRLLSDRFSAERPKGSFSTLEIQRTEQGDSAMYLCASSSGQGAGAEHRSYEQYFGPGTRLTVT.

This clonotype was seen a few times. The chain is built from TRBV29-1 and TRBJ2-1; 8 bases map to TRBD2. CDR3 length: 15 amino acids. From germline, CDR1 is SQVTM and CDR2 ANQGSEA. V shed 7 bases and J 7 bases; nucleotides not matched to a gene: 15. CDR3 bases: TGCAGCGCGCGGGAGGCCTCGTGGTTGGGTAATGAGCAGTTCTTC. Translation: CSAREASWLGNEQFF.

The rearrangement uses TRBV5-1 and TRBJ2-1, with 7 nucleotides matching TRBD2. V was clipped by 7 bases and J by 7 bases; unmatched bases: 8. This CDR3 is built from 13 residues. Germline CDR1 is SGHRS and CDR2 is YFSETQ. The CDR3 loop is CASRTRERNEQFF. CDR3 in DNA: TGCGCCAGCCGCACGCGGGAGAGGAATGAGCAGTTCTTC.

This clonotype was seen more than once but under ten times. DNA for the CDR3: TGTGCCAGCAGTCCTCAGACTAGCGGGAGAGGCAATGAGCAGTTCTTC. This gives the protein CASSPQTSGRGNEQFF. The rearrangement links TRBV12-3 or TRBV12-4 to TRBJ2-1; 12 nucleotides agree with TRBD2. V dropped 5 bases and J dropped 6; count of bases not matched to a gene: 8. The CDR3 consists of 16 residues.

The chain has TRBV28 and TRBJ1-1; D possibly corresponds to TRBD1 (5 bases). Trimming cost V 3 bases and J 6 bases, with 14 bases left between them. CDR1 is MDHEN, CDR2 SYDVKM, per germline. This CDR3 is 14 amino acids long. CDR3 protein: CASSFLGDGAEAFF. The CDR3 nucleotides read TGTGCCAGCAGTTTTTTGGGGGATGGGGCTGAAGCTTTCTTT.

This clonotype was counted only a few times. The chain joins TRBV5-6 to TRBJ2-7, with 12 bases identical to TRBD2. The CDR3 runs 16 residues. Germline CDR1 and CDR2: SGHDT and YYEEEE. After removal of 0 bases from V and 2 bases from J, the junction contained 3 bases not matched to a gene. DNA of the CDR3: TGTGCCAGCAGCTTGGTATCTAGCGGGAGGGCCTACGAGCAGTACTTC. This codes for CASSLVSSGRAYEQYF. Full variable domain (missing parts from reference TRBV5-6 and TRBJ2-7): DAGVTQSPTHLIKTRGQQVTLRCSPKSGHDTVSWYQQALGQGPQFIFQYYEEEERQRGNFPDRFSGHQFPNYSSELNVNALLLGDSALYLCASSLVSSGRAYEQYFGPGTRLTVT.

This clonotype appeared many times. The chain recombines TRBV7-9 with TRBJ2-1; 10 nucleotides agree with TRBD2. Trimming at V came to 5 bases and at J to 0 bases, leaving 1 base not matched to a gene. Germline V CDR1 and CDR2: SEHNR, FQNEAQ (reference sequence). The CDR3 has 15 amino acids. In DNA, the CDR3 is TGTGCCAGCAGCCCTAGCGGGAGCTCCTACAATGAGCAGTTCTTC. Protein sequence: CASSPSGSSYNEQFF.

The chain employs TRBV2 and TRBJ1-2, with D unresolved. The germline V and J ends were trimmed by 2 bases and 8 bases, with 6 bases remaining between them. CDR1 and CDR2 (germline): SNHLY, FYNNEI. The CDR3 has 11 residues. CDR3 nucleotide sequence: TGTGCCAGCAGTGAACACCGGGGCTACACCTTC. Its protein product is CASSEHRGYTF.

This clonotype was seen a handful of times. The gene calls are TRBV12-3 or TRBV12-4 and TRBJ2-7, with no clear D. There are 14 residues in the CDR3. Trimming left V 7 bases short and J 0 bases short, with 13 bases between. The CDR3 protein is CASNIWGSSYEQYF. In nucleotides, the CDR3 is TGTGCCAGCAACATATGGGGAAGCTCCTACGAGCAGTACTTC.

This rearrangement joins TRBV4-1 to TRBJ2-7; no clear D gene. The V end lost 0 bases, the J end lost 2 bases, and 11 bases lay between the germline ends. The CDR3 has 15 amino acids. Germline lookup yields CDR1 MGHRA and CDR2 YSYEKL. This CDR3 is CASSQDGVAPYEQYF. The CDR3 DNA sequence: TGCGCCAGCAGCCAAGATGGGGTAGCCCCCTACGAGCAGTACTTC.

The chain recombines TRBV24-1 with TRBJ2-1; 9 bases match TRBD2. V was clipped by 7 bases and J by 10 bases; unmatched bases: 7. Germline CDR1 reads KGHDR; CDR2 reads SFDVKD. This CDR3 is 13 amino acids long. CDR3 in DNA: TGTGCCACCAGGGGACTAGCAGCAGGAGAGCAGTTCTTC. Its protein is CATRGLAAGEQFF.

The V gene is TRBV7-2, the J gene TRBJ2-3, with 8 bases aligning to TRBD2. Germline CDR1 SGHTA, CDR2 FQGNSA. Trimming removed 5 bases from V and 2 bases from J; junction bases left unmatched: 9. The CDR3 covers 16 residues. CDR3 bases: TGTGCCAGCAGCCCAGAACCGGGAGGGATCACAGATACGCAGTATTTT. This gives the protein CASSPEPGGITDTQYF. The full variable domain, rest sourced from reference TRBV7-2 and TRBJ2-3, is GAGVSQSPSNKVTEKGKDVELRCDPISGHTALYWYRQSLGQGLEFLIYFQGNSAPDKSGLPSDRFSAERTGGSVSTLTIQRTQQEDSAVYLCASSPEPGGITDTQYFGPGTRLTVL.

The V call is TRBV5-1, the J call TRBJ2-7; 7 bases match TRBD1. The germline V gene encodes CDR1 SGHRS and CDR2 YFSETQ. This CDR3 region has 14 residues. Unmatched junction bases numbered 7, after V lost 0 bases and J lost 7 bases. CDR3 amino acids: CASSLVGQTGEQYF. In nucleotides, the CDR3 is TGCGCCAGCAGCTTGGTGGGACAGACGGGAGAGCAGTACTTC.

A few counts support this clonotype. The chain is built from TRBV5-6 and TRBJ1-2, with 9 bases matching TRBD1. The V and J ends lost 0 bases and 4 bases, in that order; junction bases with no gene match: 4. This CDR3 comprises 15 residues. Germline-derived CDR1 and CDR2 are SGHDT and YYEEEE. CDR3 in amino acids: CASSLAGGQGYGYTF. The CDR3 region has the DNA TGTGCCAGCAGCTTGGCCGGGGGACAGGGCTATGGCTACACCTTC.

J is TRBJ2-4 and V is TRBV2, with unresolved D. CDR1 is SNHLY and CDR2 is FYNNEI in the germline V gene. CDR3 length: 11 amino acids. The germline V and J ends were trimmed by 5 bases and 3 bases, with 2 bases remaining between them. This CDR3 is CASSFKNIQYF. As DNA, the CDR3 is TGTGCCAGCAGTTTCAAAAACATTCAGTACTTC.

The table lists this clonotype with a few counts. This chain connects TRBV20-1 to TRBJ2-3; TRBD2 matches 7 bases. The CDR3 is made up of 13 amino acids. Losses at the gene ends were 1 base for V and 2 bases for J; bases not matched to a gene: 0. From germline, CDR1 is DFQATT and CDR2 SNEGSKA (reference sequence). The CDR3 reads CSARGDYTDTQYF. CDR3 bases: TGCAGTGCTAGAGGGGACTACACAGATACGCAGTATTTT.

This clonotype has a handful of counts. V is TRBV29-1 and J is TRBJ2-1, with unresolved D. This CDR3 spans 12 amino acids. Trimming took 4 bases from V and 0 from J, leaving 4 bases between them. Germline CDR1 and CDR2: SQVTM and ANQGSEA. The CDR3 bases are TGCAGCGTTGGTGGCTCCTACAATGAGCAGTTCTTC. Translated, it gives CSVGGSYNEQFF.

This clonotype turned up a few times. CDR3 sequence reads: CASRVVAGDTQYF. The CDR3 DNA reads TGTGCCAGCAGAGTGGTAGCGGGAGATACGCAGTATTTT. V gene TRBV6-2 or TRBV6-3 combines with J gene TRBJ2-3; 7 bases are shared with TRBD2. The V gene's germline CDR1 is MNHEY and CDR2 SVGEGT. The CDR3 is 13 residues long. The V and J ends lost 6 bases and 5 bases, in that order; junction bases with no gene match: 5.